One sample yielded the 12 T cell receptor beta chains listed below, sequenced in a study of blood T cells in healthy people across ages. Then a second PCR, running about 7 to 11 cycles, was carried out with a sample-barcoded 5' primer and a J-beta primer mix. TCRdb redid the calling of the 5' RACE reads with MiXCR, one entry per CDR3 protein. This sample carries 350,000 to 450,000 distinct CDR3 sequences, more than 45% of them seen once, and the ten largest clones take around 49%. The sequenced sample consisted of blood. The receptors come from a man aged 55 to 70 in good health.

This clonotype was picked up a small number of times. The rearrangement links TRBV7-9 to TRBJ2-7; 8 nucleotides agree with TRBD1. The CDR3 is made up of 17 amino acids. Germline V gene lookup returns CDR1 SEHNR and CDR2 FQNEAQ (reference sequence). V lost 4 bases to trimming and J lost 3 bases; unmatched junction nucleotides: 14. CDR3 sequence (DNA): TGTGCCAGCAGCTCAAACACCGGACAGGGTCCTCTCTACGAGCAGTACTTC. Its translation: CASSSNTGQGPLYEQYF.

The V and J genes are TRBV12-5 and TRBJ2-4, with 8 positions matching TRBD2. CDR1 is LGHNT, CDR2 FRNRAP, per germline. The CDR3 has 12 amino acids. CDR3 in amino acids: CATGGAQDIQYF. The CDR3 bases are TGTGCAACGGGGGGGGCGCAGGACATTCAGTACTTC.

V and J are TRBV11-3 and TRBJ2-1; unclear D gene. CDR3 size: 14 residues. CDR1 is SGHNT and CDR2 is YENEEA in the germline V gene. Trimming took off 1 base at V and 9 bases at J, with 13 bases between the two ends. The CDR3: CASSLGVHWGEQFF. CDR3 in DNA: TGTGCCAGCAGCTTAGGGGTCCACTGGGGTGAGCAGTTCTTC.

This chain joins TRBV2 and TRBJ2-4, with D unclear. Germline CDR1 SNHLY, CDR2 FYNNEI. The V end was cut by 3 bases, the J end by 3 bases, with 12 bases between. The CDR3 consists of 15 residues. The DNA of the CDR3 is TGTGCCAGCAGTGACGGTTCTTCCGGCAAAAACATTCAGTACTTC. Residues: CASSDGSSGKNIQYF.

This chain uses TRBV7-2 with TRBJ2-1; TRBD2 matches at 9 bases. The CDR3 length is 15 residues. V shed 7 bases and J 3 bases; nucleotides not matched to a gene: 7. Germline V gene sequence: CDR1 SGHTA, CDR2 FQGNSA. DNA for the CDR3: TGTGCCAGCACCCAGGGGCGGGGGGGCTACAATGAGCAGTTCTTC. Amino acids: CASTQGRGGYNEQFF.

This chain connects TRBV24-1 to TRBJ2-1, with 10 nucleotides matching TRBD1. Losses at the gene ends were 5 bases for V and 7 bases for J; bases not matched to a gene: 10. The CDR3 is 16 amino acids. Germline CDR1 KGHDR, CDR2 SFDVKD. CDR3 sequence: CATSGGGTGERNEQFF. CDR3 bases: TGTGCCACCAGTGGTGGAGGGACAGGGGAAAGGAATGAGCAGTTCTTC.

This rearrangement joins TRBV11-1 to TRBJ2-7, with D maybe TRBD2 (5 bases). Germline CDR1 and CDR2: SGHAT and FQDESV (reference sequence). With 5 bases removed from V and 2 bases from J, the gap between germline ends came to 13 bases. This CDR3 is 14 amino acids long. CDR3 loop: CASSPVEETYEQYF. As DNA, the CDR3 is TGTGCCAGCAGCCCGGTGGAGGAGACCTACGAGCAGTACTTC.

This clonotype has a single count. This rearrangement joins TRBV7-6 to TRBJ2-5; either TRBD1 or TRBD2 may supply D (5 bases each). Germline values: CDR1 SGHVS, CDR2 FNYEAQ. This CDR3 has 16 amino acids. Trimming took off 1 base at V and 5 bases at J, with 17 bases between the two ends. The CDR3 DNA sequence: TGTGCCAGCAGCTTAGGGGACGGAACCATGCAGGAGACCCAGTACTTC. Encoded protein: CASSLGDGTMQETQYF. The whole variable domain, remainder taken from reference TRBV7-6 and TRBJ2-5, is GAGVSQSPRYKVTKRGQDVALRCDPISGHVSLYWYRQALGQGPEFLTYFNYEAQQDKSGLPNDRFSAERPEGSISTLTIQRTEQRDSAMYRCASSLGDGTMQETQYFGPGTRLLVL.

As for this clonotype: The junction does not match germline at one end; this may be a read error. This chain connects TRBV25-1 to TRBJ1-2; D is unclear. The CDR3 spans 16 residues. The germline V gene has CDR1 MGHDK and CDR2 SYGVNS. Here the CDR3 reads CASSDTGMAPNYGYTF. In DNA form, the CDR3 reads TGTGCCAGCAGTGACACCGGCATGGCACCTAACTATGGTTACACCTTC.

The chain has TRBV7-8 and TRBJ2-1, with 7 nucleotides matching TRBD1. Germline loops: CDR1 SGHVS, CDR2 FQNEAQ. Trimming took 7 bases from V and 5 from J; bases not matched to a gene: 8. The CDR3 is 14 residues long. DNA for the CDR3: TGTGCCAGCACCCGGGGCAGGGGGAACAATGAGCAGTTCTTC. Translating gives CASTRGRGNNEQFF.

V is TRBV20-1 and J is TRBJ2-3, with unresolved D. V dropped 6 bases and J dropped 1 base, with 14 bases sitting between them. This CDR3 has 14 residues. Germline V gene sequence: CDR1 DFQATT, CDR2 SNEGSKA (reference sequence). CDR3 residues: CSAGVSLGTDTQYF. The CDR3 DNA sequence: TGCAGTGCGGGTGTCTCTCTCGGCACAGATACGCAGTATTTT.

The chain combines TRBV6-1 with TRBJ2-5; TRBD2 is a possible D gene (6 bases). Germline assignment: CDR1 MNHNS and CDR2 SASEGT. The CDR3 has 15 amino acids. V was pared by 6 bases and J by 5 bases, with 19 bases between. CDR3 nucleotide sequence: TGTGCCAGCAGGAACTCGGGACTGTCCCACGAGACCCAGTACTTC. This sequence encodes CASRNSGLSHETQYF.